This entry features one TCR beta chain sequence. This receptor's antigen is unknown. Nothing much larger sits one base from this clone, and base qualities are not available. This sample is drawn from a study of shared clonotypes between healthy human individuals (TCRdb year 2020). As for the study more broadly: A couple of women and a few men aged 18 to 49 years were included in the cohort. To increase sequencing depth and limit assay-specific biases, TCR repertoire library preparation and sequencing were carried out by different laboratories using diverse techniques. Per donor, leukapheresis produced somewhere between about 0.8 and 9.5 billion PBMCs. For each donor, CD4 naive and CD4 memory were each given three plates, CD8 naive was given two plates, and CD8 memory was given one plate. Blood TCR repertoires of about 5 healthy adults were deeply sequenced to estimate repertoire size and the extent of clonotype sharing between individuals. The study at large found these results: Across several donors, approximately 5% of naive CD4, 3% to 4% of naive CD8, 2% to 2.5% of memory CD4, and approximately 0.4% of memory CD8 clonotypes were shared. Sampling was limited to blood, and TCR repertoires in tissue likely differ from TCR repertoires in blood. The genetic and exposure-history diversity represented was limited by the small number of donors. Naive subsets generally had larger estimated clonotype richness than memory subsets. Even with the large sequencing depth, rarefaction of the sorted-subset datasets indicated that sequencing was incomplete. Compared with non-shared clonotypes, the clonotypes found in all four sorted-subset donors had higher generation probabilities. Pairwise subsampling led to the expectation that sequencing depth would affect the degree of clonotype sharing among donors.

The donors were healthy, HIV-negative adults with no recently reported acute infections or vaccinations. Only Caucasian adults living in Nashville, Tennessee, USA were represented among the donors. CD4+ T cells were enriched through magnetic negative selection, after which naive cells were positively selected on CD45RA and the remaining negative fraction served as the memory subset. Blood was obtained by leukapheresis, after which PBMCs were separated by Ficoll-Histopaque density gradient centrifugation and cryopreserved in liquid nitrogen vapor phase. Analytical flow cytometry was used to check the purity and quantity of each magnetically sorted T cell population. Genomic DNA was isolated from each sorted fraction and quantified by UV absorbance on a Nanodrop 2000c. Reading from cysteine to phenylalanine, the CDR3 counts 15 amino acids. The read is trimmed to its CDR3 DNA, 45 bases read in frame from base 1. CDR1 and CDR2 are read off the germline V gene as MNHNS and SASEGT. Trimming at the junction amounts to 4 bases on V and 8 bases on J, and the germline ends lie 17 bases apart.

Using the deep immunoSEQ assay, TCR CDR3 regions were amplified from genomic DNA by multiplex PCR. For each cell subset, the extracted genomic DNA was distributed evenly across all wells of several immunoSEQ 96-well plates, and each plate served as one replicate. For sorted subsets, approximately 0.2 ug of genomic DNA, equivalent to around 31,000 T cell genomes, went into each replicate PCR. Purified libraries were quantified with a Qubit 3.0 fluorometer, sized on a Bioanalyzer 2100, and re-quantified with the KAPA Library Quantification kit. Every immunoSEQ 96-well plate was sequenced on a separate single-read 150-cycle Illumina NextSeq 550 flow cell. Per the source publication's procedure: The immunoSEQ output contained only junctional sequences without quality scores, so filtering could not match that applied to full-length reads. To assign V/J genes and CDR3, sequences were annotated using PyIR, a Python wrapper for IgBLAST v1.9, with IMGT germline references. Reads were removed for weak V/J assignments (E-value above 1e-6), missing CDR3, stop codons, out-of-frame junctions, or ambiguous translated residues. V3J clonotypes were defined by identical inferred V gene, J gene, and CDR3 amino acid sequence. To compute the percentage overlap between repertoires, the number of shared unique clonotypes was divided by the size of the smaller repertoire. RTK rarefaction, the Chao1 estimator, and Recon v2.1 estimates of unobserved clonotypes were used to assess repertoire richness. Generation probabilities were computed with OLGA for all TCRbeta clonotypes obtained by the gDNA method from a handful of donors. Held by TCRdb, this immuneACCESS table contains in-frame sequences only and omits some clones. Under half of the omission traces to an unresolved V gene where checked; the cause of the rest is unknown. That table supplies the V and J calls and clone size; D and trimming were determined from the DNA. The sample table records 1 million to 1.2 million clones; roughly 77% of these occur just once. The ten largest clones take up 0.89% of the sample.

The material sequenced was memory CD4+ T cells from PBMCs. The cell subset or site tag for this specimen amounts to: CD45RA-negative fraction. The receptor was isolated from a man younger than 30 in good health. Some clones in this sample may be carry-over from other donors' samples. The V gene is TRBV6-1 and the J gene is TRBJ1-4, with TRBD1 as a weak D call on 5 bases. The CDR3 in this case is CASSASGGGDEKLFF. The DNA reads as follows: TGTGCCAGCAGTGCCAGCGGTGGAGGGGACGAAAAACTGTTTTTT.